The present entry profiles one T cell receptor beta chain with its context. Primers included in the PCR were 60 Vbeta and 13 Jbeta primers. Clones were sequenced by immunoSEQ multiplex PCR, and TCRdb holds only the in-frame ones, with some missing. Found here are about 25,000 clones; the top ten clones hold roughly a sixth. This specimen comes from a study of cytomegalovirus exposure and HLA in healthy donors. The junction had 5 bases not matched to a gene; V was cut back by 4 bases and J by 6 bases. CDR1 is SGHRS, CDR2 YFSETQ, per germline. CDR3 length: 16 amino acids. V and J are TRBV5-1 and TRBJ1-6; 12 bases match TRBD1. The source is a male donor in good health and CMV-seropositive. The sequenced sample was PBMCs. The CDR3 sequence: CASSLGQGALNSPLHF. In nucleotides, the CDR3 is TGCGCCAGCAGCCTGGGACAGGGGGCTCTTAATTCACCCCTCCACTTT.